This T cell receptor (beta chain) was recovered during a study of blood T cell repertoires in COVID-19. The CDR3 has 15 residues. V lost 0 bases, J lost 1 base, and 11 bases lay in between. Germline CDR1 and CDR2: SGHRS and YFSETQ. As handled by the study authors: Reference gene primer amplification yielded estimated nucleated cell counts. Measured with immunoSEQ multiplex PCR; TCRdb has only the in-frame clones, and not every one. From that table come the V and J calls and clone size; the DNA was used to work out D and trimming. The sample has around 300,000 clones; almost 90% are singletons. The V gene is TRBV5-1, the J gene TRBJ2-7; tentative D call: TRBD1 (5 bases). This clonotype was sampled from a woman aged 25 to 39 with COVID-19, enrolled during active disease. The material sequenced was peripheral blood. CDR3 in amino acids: CASSLETGRSYEQYF. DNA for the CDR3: TGCGCCAGCAGCTTGGAAACAGGTCGATCCTACGAGCAGTACTTC.